This T cell receptor delta chain is from a study of gamma-delta chains in newborns, infants, children. About the research overall: Microbial exposure reportedly drives polyclonal innate γδ T cell expansion after birth.

Regarding this clone: A read error may explain this, as a much larger clone is one base away.

The CDR3 is 15 amino acids. Germline V gene data show CDR1 as GEAIGNYY and CDR2 as EKD. TCRdb processed the reads again with the CATT caller. This sample has 7,000 to 9,500 delta-chain clones, with 20% to 25% found just once. Sequencing was done on a sample of blood. V usage is TRDV2 and J usage is TRDJ1, with D hard to call. The clonotype was recovered from a child who was a newborn, infant or young child, either healthy, febrile or measles-vaccinated (not recorded which). CDR3 sequence: CACDSLSLSADKLTF. The CDR3 DNA reads TGTGCCTGTGACAGCCTTAGCCTTTCGGCCGATAAACTCACCTTT.